This is a list of T cell receptor beta chains from one sample in a study of OX40 agonist ivuxolimab in advanced cancers. Clones were read by immunoSEQ multiplex PCR, and TCRdb kept only the in-frame ones, dropping some. Counted here are tens of thousands of clones, 78% occurring once; the ten biggest clones make up 9.5% to 15%. This specimen was CD4+ or CD8+ T cells sorted from blood, taken in a trial of the OX40 agonist ivuxolimab. Receptors originate from an adult with an advanced solid tumor such as melanoma, head and neck, liver or kidney cancer. The CDR3 runs from the conserved cysteine through the conserved F or W. The D gene is left open where the match is weak. Clone size is given for some rows only: seen once, a few or many times, or a class if the clone is expanded.

size	D	J	length	V	DNA	CDR3
NA	TRBD1	TRBJ2-4	13	TRBV25-1	TGTGCCAGCAGTGAAGGGGGGACAGGCCGAGGGTACTTC	CASSEGGTGRGYF
NA	NA	TRBJ1-4	14	TRBV30	TGTGCCTTAGGACCGGGCTCAACTAATGAAAAACTGTTTTTT	CALGPGSTNEKLFF
NA	NA	TRBJ2-7	13	TRBV27	TGTGCCAGCAGTCCTCGGGGACCCCACGAGCAGTACTTC	CASSPRGPHEQYF
NA	NA	TRBJ2-7	14	TRBV28	TGTGCCAGCAGCCGTGCGGACAGCCAAGGCGAGCAGTACTTC	CASSRADSQGEQYF
NA	NA	TRBJ2-6	15	TRBV6-5	TGTGCCAGCAGTTCCAACTACAGGGGGGCCAACGTCCTGACTTTC	CASSSNYRGANVLTF
NA	NA	TRBJ2-1	14	TRBV11-2	TGTGCCAGCAGCTTAGATCCCCATAGCAATGAGCAGTTCTTC	CASSLDPHSNEQFF
NA	NA	TRBJ2-7	15	TRBV7-9	TGTGCCAGCAGCTTAGTTGCCGAGAGCTCCTACGAGCAGTACTTC	CASSLVAESSYEQYF
once	TRBD2	TRBJ2-7	18	TRBV27	TGTGCCAGCAGTCCCGCCCCAGGGCGGGGGAGGCCTGGGAACGAGCAGTACTTC	CASSPAPGRGRPGNEQYF
few	NA	TRBJ1-5	15	TRBV6-1	TGTGCCAGCAGTGTTACCCAATATAGCAATCAGCCCCAGCATTTT	CASSVTQYSNQPQHF
NA	TRBD2	TRBJ2-7	15	TRBV7-8	TGTGCCAGCAGCTTGAGTCGGGGGGGCCCGGGGGAGCAGTACTTC	CASSLSRGGPGEQYF
NA	NA	TRBJ2-5	14	TRBV7-2	TGTGCCAGCAGCTTAGCGGGAGGAGGGGAGACCCAGTACTTC	CASSLAGGGETQYF
NA	TRBD2	TRBJ2-1	15	TRBV11-2	TGTGCCAGCAGCCCAACCCGTAGCGGGGGCAATGAGCAGTTCTTC	CASSPTRSGGNEQFF
NA	NA	TRBJ2-7	10	TRBV2	TGTGCCAGCGGGCGGGACGAGCAGTACTTC	CASGRDEQYF
once	NA	TRBJ2-5	13	TRBV18	TGTGCCAGCTCAGCACAAGGGTCGGAGACCCAGTACTTC	CASSAQGSETQYF
once	NA	TRBJ1-2	13	TRBV4-1	TGCGCCAGCAGCCTCCCCCGGGCTTCCGGCTACACCTTC	CASSLPRASGYTF
few	TRBD2	TRBJ2-1	20	TRBV4-2	TGTGCCAGCAGCCAAGATATGGCGGTGAGCGGGAGGGTAACCTACAATGAGCAGTTCTTC	CASSQDMAVSGRVTYNEQFF
NA	TRBD1	TRBJ2-1	16	TRBV9	TGTGCCTCAGCGTATAGGGGACAGGGGACTCGGAATGAGCAGTTCTTC	CASAYRGQGTRNEQFF
few	TRBD1	TRBJ2-1	13	TRBV10-3	TGTGCCATCAGGGGGGACAGTCTCGATGAGCAGTTCTTC	CAIRGDSLDEQFF
NA	NA	TRBJ2-7	13	TRBV6-1	TGTGCCAGCAGTCGGAGCCTTTGGGGGGAGCAGTACTTC	CASSRSLWGEQYF
once	NA	TRBJ2-7	13	TRBV7-4	TGTGCCAGCAGCCCGCAGGGGTCCCACGAGCAGTACTTC	CASSPQGSHEQYF
NA	TRBD1	TRBJ2-1	16	TRBV10-3	TGTGCCATCAGCCCGGGCGGGACAGGGACATTCAATGAGCAGTTCTTC	CAISPGGTGTFNEQFF
NA	TRBD2	TRBJ2-3	16	TRBV7-9	TGTGCCAGCAGCCGATCCGGGACTAGCGGGAAAGATACGCAGTATTTT	CASSRSGTSGKDTQYF
NA	NA	TRBJ1-1	15	TRBV2	TGTGCCAGCAGTCCAAGGGGGGGAGGGGGCACTGAAGCTTTCTTT	CASSPRGGGGTEAFF
few	NA	TRBJ1-5	14	TRBV30	TGTGCCTGGAGTCTTACACGGGACGGGCAGCCCCAGCATTTT	CAWSLTRDGQPQHF
NA	NA	TRBJ1-4	14	TRBV6-1	TGTGCCAGCAAGCCGGGGGCAACTAATGAAAAACTGTTTTTT	CASKPGATNEKLFF
NA	TRBD2	TRBJ2-3	15	TRBV9	TGTGCCAGCAGCTTAGCGGGGGCCGACACAGATACGCAGTATTTT	CASSLAGADTDTQYF
NA	NA	TRBJ1-4	15	TRBV4-1	TGCGCCAGCACTCCCCTGGGGCAGGGAAGTGAAAAACTGTTTTTT	CASTPLGQGSEKLFF